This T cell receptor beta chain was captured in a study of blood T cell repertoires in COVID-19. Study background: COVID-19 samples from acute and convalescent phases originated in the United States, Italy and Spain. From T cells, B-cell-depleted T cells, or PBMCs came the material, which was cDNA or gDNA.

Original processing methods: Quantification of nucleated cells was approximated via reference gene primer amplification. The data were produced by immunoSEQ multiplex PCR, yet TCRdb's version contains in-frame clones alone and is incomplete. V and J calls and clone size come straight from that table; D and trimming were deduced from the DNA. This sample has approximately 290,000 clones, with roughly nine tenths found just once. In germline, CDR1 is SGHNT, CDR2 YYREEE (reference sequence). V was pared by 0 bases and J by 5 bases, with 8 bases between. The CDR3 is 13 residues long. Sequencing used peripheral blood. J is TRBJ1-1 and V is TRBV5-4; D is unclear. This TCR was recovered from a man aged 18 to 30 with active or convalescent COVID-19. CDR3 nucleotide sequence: TGTGCCAGCAGCTTGGGACACTCTACTGAAGCTTTCTTT. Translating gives CASSLGHSTEAFF.